This TCR beta chain was profiled in a study of T-cell memory formation after mild COVID-19. Turning to the study itself: TCR clusters were mostly confined to one donor each.

Notes on this clonotype: Its antigen is undetermined.

Regarding the study as a whole: Clones which contracted sat mainly in CM and EM if CD4+, and in EMRA if CD8+.

TCRdb reanalysed the 5' RACE reads using MiXCR and keeps one entry per CDR3 protein. The repertoire holds roughly 380,000 distinct CDR3 sequences, with around 27% as singletons. Sequencing used PBMCs or a T cell subset sorted from them (not recorded which). The source of this sequence is an adult woman who had mild COVID-19 (a few samples of this study predate the infection). Cell type and time point are not known.

CDR3 sequence: CASSRDGAGAGYTF. CDR3 bases: TGTGCCAGCAGCCGAGACGGGGCAGGAGCTGGCTACACCTTC. The V call is TRBV9, the J call TRBJ1-2; weak D call: TRBD1 (5 bases). Trimming removed 4 bases from V and 7 bases from J, with 17 bases in between. The CDR3 loop spans 14 amino acids. Germline CDR1 reads SGDLS; CDR2 reads YYNGEE. The full variable domain, completed using reference TRBV9 and TRBJ1-2, is DSGVTQTPKHLITATGQRVTLRCSPRSGDLSVYWYQQSLDQGLQFLIQYYNGEERAKGNILERFSAQQFPDLHSELNLSSLELGDSALYFCASSRDGAGAGYTFGSGTRLTVV.